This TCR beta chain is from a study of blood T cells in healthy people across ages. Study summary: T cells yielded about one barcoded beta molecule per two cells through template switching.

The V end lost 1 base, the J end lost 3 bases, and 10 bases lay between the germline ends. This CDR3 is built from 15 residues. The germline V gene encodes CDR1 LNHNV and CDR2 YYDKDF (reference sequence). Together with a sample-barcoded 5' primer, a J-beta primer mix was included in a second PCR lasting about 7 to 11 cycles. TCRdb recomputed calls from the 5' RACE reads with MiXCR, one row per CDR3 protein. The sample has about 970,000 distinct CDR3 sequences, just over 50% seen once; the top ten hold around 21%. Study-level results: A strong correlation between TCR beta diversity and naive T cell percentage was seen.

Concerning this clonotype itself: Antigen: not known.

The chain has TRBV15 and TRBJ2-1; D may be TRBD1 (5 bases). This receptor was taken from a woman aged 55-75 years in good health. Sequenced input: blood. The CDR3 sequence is CATSRVGVYYNEQFF. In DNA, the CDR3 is TGTGCCACCAGCAGAGTAGGGGTCTACTACAATGAGCAGTTCTTC.